This TCR beta chain was retrieved from a study of blood T cell repertoires in COVID-19. Looking at the study overall: Acute-phase and convalescent COVID-19 samples originated in the United States, Italy and Spain. PBMCs, B-cell-depleted T cells, or T cells were the source of the cDNA or gDNA that made up the material.

Germline V CDR1 and CDR2: MNHEY, SMNVEV (reference sequence). The CDR3 is made up of 16 amino acids. Trimming removed 4 bases at V and 8 bases at J, with 23 bases between. In the authors' methods: Estimation of nucleated cell counts was performed using reference gene primer amplification. Assay used: immunoSEQ multiplex PCR; TCRdb lists only in-frame clones, some missing. V and J calls plus clone size are reproduced from that table; the DNA served to infer D and trimming. The table shows around 200,000 clones, with roughly 85% occurring only once. This receptor was taken from a human donor with active or convalescent COVID-19. The donor label of this sample is uncertain. Sequenced material: peripheral blood. The V call is TRBV27, the J call TRBJ1-2; D possibly corresponds to TRBD1 (6 bases). Here the CDR3 DNA reads TGTGCCAGCAGTTACCAACCGGGGGGGGCGCGAAGAGGCTACACCTTC. Amino acids: CASSYQPGGARRGYTF.